In its sample, the clone carrying this T cell receptor (beta chain) was seen a few times. Its antigen is unidentified. TCRdb re-analysed the 5' RACE reads in MiXCR, keeping a single row per CDR3 protein. The sample records roughly 200,000 distinct CDR3 sequences, roughly 13% being singletons. Germline lookup yields CDR1 SGHAT and CDR2 FQNNGV. The V gene end was trimmed by 5 bases and the J gene end by 1 base; junction bases not matched to a gene: 8. The CDR3 sequence is 17 residues long. These data come from a study of CD8 T cells in ankylosing spondylitis. Whole-study findings and limits: Disease-associated clones were reportedly significantly overrepresented in matched ankylosing spondylitis synovial fluid. Prior literature has documented some motif variants in synovial fluid and blood from reactive arthritis.

J is TRBJ1-6 and V is TRBV11-2, with 7 bases identical to TRBD1. The source material was blood, either unsorted or a sorted T cell fraction (not recorded which). This sequence originates from a male donor with ankylosing spondylitis or in good health (not recorded which). CDR3 in DNA: TGTGCCAGCAGCCACCGGGACAGTGGGTCCTATAATTCACCCCTCCACTTT. It encodes CASSHRDSGSYNSPLHF. Variable domain in full (rest from reference TRBV11-2 and TRBJ1-6): EAGVAQSPRYKIIEKRQSVAFWCNPISGHATLYWYQQILGQGPKLLIQFQNNGVVDDSQLPKDRFSAERLKGVDSTLKIQPAKLEDSAVYLCASSHRDSGSYNSPLHFGNGTRLTVT.